The T cell receptor (beta chain) under discussion was sequenced for a study of human T cells and chemical hapten exposure. Study details: Per-sample variation in TCR yield stemmed mainly from small pooled library volume differences.

Study-level findings and limits: Patch test score rose with PT1 expanded TCRs, significant at 8, 16, 32, not 4.

Trimming cost V 5 bases and J 3 bases, with 8 bases left between them. The CDR3 has 12 residues. In germline, CDR1 is MDHEN, CDR2 SYDVKM. One entry per CDR3 protein results from TCRdb running MiXCR on the RACE reads. The sample shows 85,000 to 95,000 distinct CDR3 sequences, about 11% of them seen only once. Regarding this clonotype: Its antigen is not known.

Indicated time point: patch test 2, 6 weeks after DPC sensitization. Treatment reported: therapeutic diphenylcyclopropenone sensitization with weekly scalp DPC. Those who donated were patients with alopecia, 18 to 70 years of age, and suitable for DPC. The TCR was taken from a man in his forties with alopecia areata. Some clones in this sample may be carry-over from other donors' samples. The chain combines TRBV28 with TRBJ2-7; D not certain. The input for sequencing was whole blood, taken in connection with sensitization to the hapten diphenylcyclopropenone (DPC). The CDR3 sequence: CASSQPSYEQYF. In DNA, the CDR3 is TGTGCCAGCAGTCAACCTAGCTACGAGCAGTACTTC.